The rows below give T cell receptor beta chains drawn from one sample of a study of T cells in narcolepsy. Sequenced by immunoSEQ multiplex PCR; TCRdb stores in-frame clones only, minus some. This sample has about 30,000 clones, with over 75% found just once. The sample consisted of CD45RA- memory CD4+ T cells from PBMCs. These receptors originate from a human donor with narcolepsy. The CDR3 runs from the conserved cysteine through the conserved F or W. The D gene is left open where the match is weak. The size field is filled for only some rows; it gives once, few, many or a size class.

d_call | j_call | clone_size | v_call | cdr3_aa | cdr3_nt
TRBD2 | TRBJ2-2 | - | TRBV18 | CASSPFGAGGDYTGELFF | TGTGCCAGCTCACCATTTGGAGCGGGGGGTGACTACACCGGGGAGCTGTTTTTT
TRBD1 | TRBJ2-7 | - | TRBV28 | CATAGGSSFSYEQYF | TGTGCCACCGCAGGGGGCAGTTCATTTTCCTACGAGCAGTACTTC
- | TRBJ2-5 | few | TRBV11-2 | CASSLVGGFQETQYF | TGTGCCAGCAGCTTAGTGGGGGGCTTCCAAGAGACCCAGTACTTC
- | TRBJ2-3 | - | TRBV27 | CASRTRATTQYF | TGTGCCAGCAGAACCCGAGCCACTACGCAGTATTTT
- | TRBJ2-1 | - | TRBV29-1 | CSLSGSSTTRGEQFF | TGCAGCCTTTCGGGATCTTCTACCACTCGAGGTGAGCAGTTCTTC
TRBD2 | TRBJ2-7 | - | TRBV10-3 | CAISARLAGEKSYEQYF | TGTGCCATCAGTGCAAGACTAGCGGGGGAGAAGTCCTACGAGCAGTACTTC
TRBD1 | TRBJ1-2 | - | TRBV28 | CASTSGQGEGYTF | TGTGCCAGCACCTCAGGACAGGGGGAAGGCTACACCTTC
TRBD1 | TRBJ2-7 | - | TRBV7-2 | CASSFTGGGYEQYF | TGTGCCAGCAGCTTTACAGGGGGCGGGTACGAGCAGTACTTC
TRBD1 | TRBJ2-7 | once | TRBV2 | CASSGTGILDEQYF | TGTGCCAGCAGTGGGACAGGTATCCTGGACGAGCAGTACTTC
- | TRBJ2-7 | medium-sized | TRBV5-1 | CASSPTGPTYEQYF | TGCGCCAGCAGCCCCACTGGACCAACCTACGAGCAGTACTTC
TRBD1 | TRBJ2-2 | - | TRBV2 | CASSKDGQETGELFF | TGTGCCAGCAGTAAAGATGGACAGGAAACCGGGGAGCTGTTTTTT
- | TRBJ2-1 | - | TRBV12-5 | CASGLGHNEQFF | TGTGCTAGTGGTTTGGGGCACAATGAGCAGTTCTTC
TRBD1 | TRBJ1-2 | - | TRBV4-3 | CASSQVAIGDSFYTF | TGCGCCAGCAGCCAAGTGGCGATAGGGGACAGTTTCTACACCTTC
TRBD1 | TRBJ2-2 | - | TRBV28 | CASSLPTGAGELFF | TGTGCCAGCAGTTTACCGACAGGGGCCGGGGAGCTGTTTTTT
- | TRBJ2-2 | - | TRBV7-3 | CASSQGSTGELFF | TGTGCCAGCAGCCAGGGGTCCACCGGGGAGCTGTTTTTT
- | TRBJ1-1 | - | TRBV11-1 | CASSPKNTEAFF | TGTGCCAGCAGCCCCAAGAACACTGAAGCTTTCTTT
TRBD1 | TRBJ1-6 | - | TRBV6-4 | CASQRDRDNSPLHF | TGTGCCAGCCAACGGGACAGGGACAATTCACCCCTCCACTTT
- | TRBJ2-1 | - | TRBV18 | CASSPPPRGGYNEQFF | TGTGCCAGCTCACCCCCCCCCAGGGGGGGTTACAATGAGCAGTTCTTC
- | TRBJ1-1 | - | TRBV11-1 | CASSQSPGEAFF | TGTGCCAGCAGTCAAAGTCCGGGTGAAGCTTTCTTT
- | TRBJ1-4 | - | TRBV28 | CASSPSEKLFF | TGTGCCAGCAGTCCCTCCGAAAAACTGTTTTTT
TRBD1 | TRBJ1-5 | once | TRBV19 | CASSIRGGQGAGNQPQHF | TGTGCCAGTAGTATAAGGGGCGGACAGGGGGCCGGCAATCAGCCCCAGCATTTT
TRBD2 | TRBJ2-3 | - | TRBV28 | CASSWLAGGSGDTQYF | TGTGCCAGCAGTTGGTTAGCGGGGGGGAGCGGAGATACGCAGTATTTT
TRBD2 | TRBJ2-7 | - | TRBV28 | CASSAGTNTYEQYF | TGTGCCAGCAGCGCCGGGACTAATACCTACGAGCAGTACTTC
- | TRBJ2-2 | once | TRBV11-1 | CASSPKDSWTGELFF | TGTGCCAGCAGCCCGAAGGACTCGTGGACCGGGGAGCTGTTTTTT
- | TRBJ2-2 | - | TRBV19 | CASSIDGTGELFF | TGTGCCAGTAGTATAGATGGGACCGGGGAGCTGTTTTTT
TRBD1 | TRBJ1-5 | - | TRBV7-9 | CASSSGTDNQPQHF | TGTGCCAGCAGCTCTGGGACAGACAATCAGCCCCAGCATTTT
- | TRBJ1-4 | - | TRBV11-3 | CASSLFSTNEKLFF | TGTGCCAGCAGCTTGTTTTCAACTAATGAAAAACTGTTTTTT
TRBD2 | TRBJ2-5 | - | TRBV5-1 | CASSLGGGGIQETQYF | TGCGCCAGCAGCTTGGGGGGCGGGGGGATCCAAGAGACCCAGTACTTC
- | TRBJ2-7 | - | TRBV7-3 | CASSLAIGSGGSPLYEQYF | TGTGCCAGCAGCTTAGCCATCGGGTCGGGGGGCAGCCCCCTCTACGAGCAGTACTTC
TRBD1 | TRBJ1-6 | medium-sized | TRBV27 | CASGTAYNSPLHF | TGTGCCAGCGGGACAGCATATAATTCACCCCTCCACTTT
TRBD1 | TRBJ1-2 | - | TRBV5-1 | CASSSRQGAYGYTF | TGCGCCAGCAGCTCACGACAGGGGGCGTATGGCTACACCTTC
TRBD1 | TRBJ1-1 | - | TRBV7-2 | CASSLNSRGIMNTEAFF | TGTGCCAGCAGCTTAAATAGCAGGGGGATCATGAACACTGAAGCTTTCTTT
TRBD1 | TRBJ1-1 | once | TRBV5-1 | CASSSGQGNTEAFF | TGCGCCAGCAGCTCGGGACAGGGAAACACTGAAGCTTTCTTT
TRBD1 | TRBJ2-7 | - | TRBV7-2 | CASSLWDSSYEQYF | TGTGCCAGCAGCTTGTGGGACAGCTCCTACGAGCAGTACTTC
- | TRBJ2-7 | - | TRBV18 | CASSPQAAYEQYF | TGTGCCAGCTCACCACAGGCAGCCTACGAGCAGTACTTC
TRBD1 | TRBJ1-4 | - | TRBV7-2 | CASNKGQGANEKLFF | TGTGCCAGCAACAAAGGACAGGGAGCTAATGAAAAACTGTTTTTT
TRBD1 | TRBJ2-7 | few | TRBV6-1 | CAGGFNGQGPYEQYF | TGTGCCGGGGGGTTTAACGGACAGGGGCCGTACGAGCAGTACTTC
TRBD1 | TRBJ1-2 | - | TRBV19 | CASSSLQGNPNYGYTF | TGTGCCAGTAGTAGCTTACAGGGGAACCCTAACTATGGCTACACCTTC
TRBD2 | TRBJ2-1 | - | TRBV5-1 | CASSLVASGGSYNEQFF | TGCGCCAGCAGCTTGGTGGCTAGCGGGGGTTCCTACAATGAGCAGTTCTTC
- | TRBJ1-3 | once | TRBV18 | CASSPQPGVLSGNTIYF | TGTGCCAGCTCCCCCCAACCGGGGGTTCTCTCTGGAAACACCATATATTTT
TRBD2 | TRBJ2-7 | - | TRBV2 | CASRRQAGERYEQYF | TGTGCCAGCCGCCGCCAGGCGGGGGAGAGATACGAGCAGTACTTC
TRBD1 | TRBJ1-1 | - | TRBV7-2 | CASSLGGVVAFF | TGTGCCAGCAGCCTAGGGGGCGTGGTGGCTTTCTTT
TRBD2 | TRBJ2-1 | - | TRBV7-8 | CASNLAGVYNEQFF | TGTGCCAGCAACCTAGCGGGGGTTTACAATGAGCAGTTCTTC
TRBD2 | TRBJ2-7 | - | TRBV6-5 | CASSLLAGGISYEQYF | TGTGCCAGCAGTTTATTAGCGGGGGGGATTTCCTACGAGCAGTACTTC
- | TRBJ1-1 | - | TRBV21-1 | CASSFTEIEAFF | TGTGCCAGCAGCTTCACAGAGATTGAAGCTTTCTTT
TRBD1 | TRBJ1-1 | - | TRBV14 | CASSPRGPNEAFF | TGTGCCAGCAGCCCGAGGGGGCCCAATGAAGCTTTCTTT
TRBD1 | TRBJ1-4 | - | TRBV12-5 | CASGHGTVNNEKLFF | TGTGCTAGTGGTCACGGGACAGTCAATAATGAAAAACTGTTTTTT